The 2 T cell receptor beta chains in this list originate from one sample, sequenced in a study of T cells in Graves' hyperthyroidism and ophthalmopathy. The investigators amplified TCR beta CDR3 regions from RNA transcripts. First-round RT-PCR with HTBI primers amplified the TCR CDR3 region. TCRdb re-called the multiplex PCR reads through MiXCR, storing one row per CDR3 protein. The sample holds around 300,000 distinct CDR3 sequences, approximately 20% seen once. The source material was blood. The receptors originated from a man aged 25-40 years with Graves' ophthalmopathy.

This chain connects TRBV3-1 to TRBJ2-5, with 7 bases aligning to TRBD1. Germline loops: CDR1 LGHDT, CDR2 YNNKEL (reference sequence). The CDR3 consists of 14 residues. V trimming: 4 bases; J trimming: 5 bases; junction bases outside the gene matches: 7. The CDR3 DNA reads TGTGCCAGCAGCCGGGACAGAATCACGGAGACCCAGTACTTC. Encoded protein: CASSRDRITETQYF.

V and J are TRBV11-2 and TRBJ1-3, with 7 bases matching TRBD1. The germline gives CDR1 SGHAT, CDR2 FQNNGV. With V trimmed by 3 bases and J by 0 bases, 14 bases remained unmatched. The CDR3 length is 19 residues. The CDR3 DNA reads as TGTGCCAGCAGCTTTTTTATCCGGACAGGACGGCGCTCTGGAAACACCATATATTTT. This sequence encodes CASSFFIRTGRRSGNTIYF.